Listed below are T cell receptor beta chains from one sample, sequenced in a study of T-cell reconstitution after alpha-beta-depleted transplantation in children. Each CDR3 protein gets one entry after TCRdb re-called the PCR reads with MiXCR. The sample shows a few hundred thousand distinct CDR3 sequences, about 14% of them seen only once. The sample in question was PBMCs, obtained from the stem cell graft. The source is a human donor who donated a stem cell graft to a child with Fanconi anemia. CDR3s include the opening cysteine and the closing phenylalanine or tryptophan.

v_call cdr3_aa
TRBV7-2 CASSFFRGQETQYF
TRBV7-2 CASSSQDRRTDTQYF
TRBV29-1 CSVSDAGGLTEAFF
TRBV7-9 CASSSSQVKGTEAFF
TRBV6-5 CASSPSGGAGGTQYF
TRBV5-1 CASSLAGTGTTEAFF
TRBV20-1 CSARDLSDILEGYTF
TRBV12-3/TRBV12-4 CASTQQKGGISYNEQFF
TRBV5-1 CASSLSGENTGELFF
TRBV20-1 CSARGGTDNYGYTF
TRBV5-1 CASSLVGASGSTYNEQFF
TRBV6-1 CASSPRADPYGNQPQHF
TRBV5-4 CASSLGGVWDTGELFF
TRBV27 CASSLGQGLKGYTF
TRBV15 CATSRDKSDYSNQPQHF
TRBV10-3 CAISEGDGTDTQYF
TRBV5-1 CASSLAGTSQETQYF
TRBV6-5 CASGAGSQPQHF
TRBV9 CASATSGRYNEQFF
TRBV11-2 CASSLEFGQRETQYF
TRBV20-1 CSASKTSGGSSYNEQFF
TRBV10-3 CAISLGQGNEQFF
TRBV20-1 CSADPRGEHYGYTF